This TCR beta chain was profiled in a study of response to subunit inactivated influenza vaccine. The study's findings and limits: It was suggested by the authors that few new T cells are recruited by each seasonal influenza vaccination.

TCRdb passed the RT-PCR reads through MiXCR, listing each CDR3 protein once. The sample yields hundreds of thousands of distinct CDR3 sequences, less than 15% seen once. This clonotype was picked up a small number of times. Its antigen is as yet unknown. The CDR3 contains 17 residues. V lost 3 bases and J lost 0; bases outside the gene matches: 8. Germline V gene lookup returns CDR1 LGHDT and CDR2 YNNKEL (reference sequence). Sequencing was performed on PBMCs from blood, taken roughly 15 days before vaccination. The sequence came from a man in his fifties who received an inactivated influenza vaccine. The V call is TRBV3-1, the J call TRBJ2-3; TRBD1 matches 8 bases. The CDR3 coding sequence is TGTGCCAGCAGCCAGACAGGGGCACTCTCTAGCACAGATACGCAGTATTTT. This gives the protein CASSQTGALSSTDTQYF.